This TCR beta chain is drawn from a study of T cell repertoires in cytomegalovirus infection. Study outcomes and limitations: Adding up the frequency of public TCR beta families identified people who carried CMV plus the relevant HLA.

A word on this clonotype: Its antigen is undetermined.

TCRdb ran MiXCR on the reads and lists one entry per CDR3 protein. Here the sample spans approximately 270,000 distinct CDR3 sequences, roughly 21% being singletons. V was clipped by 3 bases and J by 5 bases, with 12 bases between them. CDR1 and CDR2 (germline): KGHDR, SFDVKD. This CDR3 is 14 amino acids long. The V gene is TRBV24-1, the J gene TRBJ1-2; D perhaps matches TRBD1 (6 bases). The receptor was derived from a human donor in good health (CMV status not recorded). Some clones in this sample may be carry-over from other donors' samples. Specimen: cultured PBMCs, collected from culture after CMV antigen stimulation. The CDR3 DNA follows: TGTGCCACCAGTGATCCCGACAGGCTGTATGGCTACACCTTC. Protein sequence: CATSDPDRLYGYTF.